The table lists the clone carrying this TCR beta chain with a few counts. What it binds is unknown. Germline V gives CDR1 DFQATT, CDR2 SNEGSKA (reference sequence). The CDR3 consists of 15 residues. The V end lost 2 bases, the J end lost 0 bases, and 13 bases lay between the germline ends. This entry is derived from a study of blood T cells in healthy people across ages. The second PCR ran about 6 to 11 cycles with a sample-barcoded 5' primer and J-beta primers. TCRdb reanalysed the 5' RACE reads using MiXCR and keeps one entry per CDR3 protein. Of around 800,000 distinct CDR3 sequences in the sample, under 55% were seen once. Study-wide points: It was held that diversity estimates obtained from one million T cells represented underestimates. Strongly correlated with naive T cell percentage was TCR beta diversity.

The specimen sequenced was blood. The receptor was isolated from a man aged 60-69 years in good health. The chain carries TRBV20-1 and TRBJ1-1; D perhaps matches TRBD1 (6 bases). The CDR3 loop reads CSARKAGAMNTEAFF. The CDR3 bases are TGCAGTGCTAGAAAGGCGGGGGCCATGAACACTGAAGCTTTCTTT.